A single sample is the source of the 2 T cell receptor beta chains below, sequenced in a study of blood T cell repertoires in COVID-19. Produced via immunoSEQ multiplex PCR; TCRdb's table is partial and in-frame only. The data show around 310,000 clones, around 91% seen once. The sequencing sample was made of peripheral blood. These receptors originate from a woman in her fifties or sixties with acute or convalescent COVID-19.

This clone was found once. The chain uses TRBV12-5 and TRBJ2-5, with 9 bases matching TRBD1. The CDR3 is 15 amino acids. Trimming removed 4 bases from V and 2 bases from J; junction bases left unmatched: 5. Germline-derived CDR1 and CDR2 are LGHNT and FRNRAP. DNA for the CDR3: TGTGCTAGTGGTTCAGGACAGGGGCCGCAAGAGACCCAGTACTTC. It codes for CASGSGQGPQETQYF.

This clone has only a few counts. The chain has TRBV7-3 and TRBJ1-6, with 9 bases fitting TRBD1. The J segment lost 7 bases and the V segment lost 5 bases, leaving 6 bases of the junction unmatched. The CDR3 sequence is 15 residues long. CDR1 is SGHTA and CDR2 is FQGTGA in the germline V gene. The CDR3, as DNA: TGTGCCAGCAGCGCGACAGGGGGTTTGAATTCACCCCTCCACTTT. Translated: CASSATGGLNSPLHF. The full variable domain, rest sourced from reference TRBV7-3 and TRBJ1-6, is GAGVSQTPSNKVTEKGKYVELRCDPISGHTALYWYRQSLGQGPEFLIYFQGTGAADDSGLPNDRFFAVRPEGSVSTLKIQRTERGDSAVYLCASSATGGLNSPLHFGNGTRLTVT.